Here is one TCR beta chain with its context. The CDR3 sequence is 11 residues long. The V end lost 6 bases, the J end lost 3 bases, and 9 bases lay between the germline ends. Germline lookup yields CDR1 DFQATT and CDR2 SNEGSKA (reference sequence). A single record per CDR3 protein comes from TCRdb applying MiXCR to the RACE reads. The data contain over 300,000 distinct CDR3 sequences, 4% to 6% of them singletons. The sample belongs to a study of human T cells and chemical hapten exposure. Study-level information: Upper inner arm skin measuring 2 cm by 2 cm received 2% DPC for sensitization.

Time point here: pre-sensitization, week 0. The treatment here: therapeutic diphenylcyclopropenone sensitization with weekly scalp DPC. The genes are TRBV20-1 and TRBJ2-7; no firm D call. The sample here was whole blood, taken in connection with sensitization to the hapten diphenylcyclopropenone (DPC). This sequence was found in a woman aged 45-65 years with alopecia areata. Some clones in this sample may be carry-over from other donors' samples. CDR3 nucleotide sequence: TGCAGTGCCCTTCTAAACTACGAGCAGTACTTC. Residues: CSALLNYEQYF.